Each of the 5 T cell receptor beta chains below was sequenced from the same sample in a study of Tregs in tolerant kidney transplant recipients. Measured with immunoSEQ multiplex PCR; TCRdb has only the in-frame clones, and not every one. The sample yields about 83,000 clones, 95% to 98% seen once. This material consisted of CD4+ T cells from blood, taken before the transplant. The receptors here all came from a human donor who received a combined kidney and bone marrow transplant.

The rearrangement uses TRBV7-2 and TRBJ1-3; no clear D. The CDR3 consists of 15 residues. Germline lookup yields CDR1 SGHTA and CDR2 FQGNSA. V shed 7 bases and J shed 0 bases, with 13 bases lying between them. Here the CDR3 DNA reads TGTGCCAGCACTCCAGAGCGTTTCTCTGGAAACACCATATATTTT. Translated: CASTPERFSGNTIYF.

The V call is TRBV7-2, the J call TRBJ2-7, with TRBD2 identical over 13 bases. Germline lookup yields CDR1 SGHTA and CDR2 FQGNSA. V was pared by 1 base and J by 3 bases, with 0 bases of the junction left unmatched. CDR3 size: 15 residues. The CDR3 DNA sequence: TGTGCCAGCAGCTTAGGGACTAGCGGGGGCTACGAGCAGTACTTC. Its translation: CASSLGTSGGYEQYF.

V usage is TRBV7-9 and J usage is TRBJ2-3; a possible D gene is TRBD2 (6 bases). Per germline, CDR1 SEHNR and CDR2 FQNEAQ (reference sequence). V was pared by 5 bases and J by 0 bases, with 21 bases between. This CDR3 is 18 amino acids long. The CDR3: CASSPAQYSGTSTDTQYF. Written as DNA, the CDR3 is TGTGCCAGCAGCCCAGCACAATATAGCGGAACTAGCACAGATACGCAGTATTTT.

The chain uses TRBV9 and TRBJ2-2; D is perhaps TRBD2 (5 bases). Trimming removed 6 bases at V and 2 bases at J, with 11 bases between. The length of the CDR3 is 14 residues. Germline values: CDR1 SGDLS, CDR2 YYNGEE. CDR3: CASTWTFNTGELFF. The DNA of the CDR3 is TGTGCCAGCACCTGGACTTTCAACACCGGGGAGCTGTTTTTT. The full variable domain, in which reference TRBV9 and TRBJ2-2 provide the parts outside the CDR3, is DSGVTQTPKHLITATGQRVTLRCSPRSGDLSVYWYQQSLDQGLQFLIQYYNGEERAKGNILERFSAQQFPDLHSELNLSSLELGDSALYFCASTWTFNTGELFFGEGSRLTVL.

The chain carries TRBV7-2 and TRBJ2-7, with D possibly TRBD2 on 6 matching bases. There are 15 residues in the CDR3. With 5 bases removed from V and 3 bases from J, the gap between germline ends came to 17 bases. CDR1 SGHTA and CDR2 FQGNSA come from the germline V gene. CDR3 sequence (DNA): TGTGCCAGCAGCCTCCTGACTAGTCGCATCTACGAGCAGTACTTC. Translation: CASSLLTSRIYEQYF.